This T cell receptor beta chain was observed in a study of T cells in localized non-small cell lung cancer. Remarks on this clone: No antigen is known for it.

Assay: immunoSEQ multiplex PCR; the TCRdb copy retains only in-frame clones and omits some. The sample comprises around 33,000 clones, around 88% of which are singletons, and under 8% rests with the top ten. Findings and limits, study-wide: Out of the top 100 tumor clones, a median approximately 57 were seen in adjacent lung. Tumor showed lower T cell clonality than uninvolved adjacent lung, where it was highest.

The CDR3 contains 15 residues. Germline V lookup: CDR1 SGHKS, CDR2 YYEKEE (reference sequence). Losses at the gene ends were 1 base for V and 5 bases for J; bases not matched to a gene: 3. Sequences were derived from peripheral blood, sampled before any cancer treatment. This rearrangement joins TRBV5-5 to TRBJ1-6; 7 positions match TRBD1. The sequence was obtained from a woman aged 40-69 years with stage I lung adenocarcinoma. DNA of the CDR3: TGTGCCAGCAGCTTGATCGGACAGGATAATTCACCCCTCCACTTT. Protein sequence: CASSLIGQDNSPLHF. The variable domain in full, completed from reference TRBV5-5 and TRBJ1-6, reads DAGVTQSPTHLIKTRGQQVTLRCSPISGHKSVSWYQQVLGQGPQFIFQYYEKEERGRGNFPDRFSARQFPNYSSELNVNALLLGDSALYLCASSLIGQDNSPLHFGNGTRLTVT.